The 20 T cell receptor beta chains listed next were all sequenced from one sample in a study of CD8 T cells in Susac syndrome. An input of about 0.45 to 1 ug of RNA was subjected to reverse transcription using random hexamers. TCRdb re-derived calls from the immunoSEQ multiplex PCR reads in MiXCR, one entry per CDR3 protein. The sample includes approximately 130,000 distinct CDR3 sequences, under 95% of them seen just once. The source material was CD8+ T cells from PBMCs. Receptors originate from a human donor with multiple sclerosis.

This clonotype has only one observation. The CDR3 is CASSPVPSTSGFSNEQFF. For the CDR3, the DNA is TGTGCCAGCAGCCCCGTCCCCTCGACTAGCGGGTTCTCCAATGAGCAGTTCTTC. The chain links TRBV5-4 to TRBJ2-1, with 10 nucleotides matching TRBD2. The CDR3 contains 18 residues. Germline lookup yields CDR1 SGHNT and CDR2 YYREEE (reference sequence). V was pared by 4 bases and J by 6 bases, with 16 bases of the junction left unmatched.

The rearrangement links TRBV14 to TRBJ2-7; D gene ambiguous. CDR1 and CDR2 (germline): SGHDN, FVKESK. The CDR3 totals 12 residues. Trimming took off 1 base at V and 9 bases at J, with 10 bases between the two ends. This CDR3 is CASSQGEGRQYF. Here the CDR3 DNA reads TGTGCCAGCAGCCAAGGGGAAGGACGGCAGTACTTC. Complete variable domain (other parts from reference TRBV14 and TRBJ2-7): EAGVTQFPSHSVIEKGQTVTLRCDPISGHDNLYWYRRVMGKEIKFLLHFVKESKQDESGMPNNRFLAERTGGTYSTLKVQPAELEDSGVYFCASSQGEGRQYFGPGTRLTVT.

V is TRBV7-8 and J is TRBJ2-7; possibly TRBD2 for D (6 bases). The CDR3 has 16 residues. V gave up 2 bases and J gave up 1 base, with 15 bases separating them. From germline, CDR1 is SGHVS and CDR2 FQNEAQ. DNA for the CDR3: TGTGCCAGCAGCTTACCCGGGGACGGGACTTCCTACGAGCAGTACTTC. Translated: CASSLPGDGTSYEQYF.

The chain has TRBV7-2 and TRBJ2-5; tentative D call: TRBD1 (6 bases). Germline lookup yields CDR1 SGHTA and CDR2 FQGNSA. The CDR3 loop spans 15 amino acids. Trimming pared 1 base from V and 2 bases from J, leaving 11 bases between. CDR3 residues: CASSLGTALQETQYF. CDR3 nucleotides: TGTGCCAGCAGCTTAGGGACAGCTCTACAAGAGACCCAGTACTTC.

The chain has TRBV11-2 and TRBJ1-4, with 7 nucleotides matching TRBD1. J gave up 5 bases and V 1 base, and 4 bases lay outside the gene matches. The germline gives CDR1 SGHAT, CDR2 FQNNGV. The CDR3 sequence is 15 residues long. CDR3 in DNA: TGTGCCAGCAGCTTAGTGTGGGACAGAAATGAAAAACTGTTTTTT. It yields the protein CASSLVWDRNEKLFF.

This chain links TRBV19 with TRBJ1-2, with 7 nucleotides matching TRBD1. The CDR3 loop spans 15 amino acids. The junction had 13 bases not matched to a gene; V was cut back by 8 bases and J by 4 bases. CDR1 and CDR2 from the germline V gene are LNHDA and SQIVND (reference sequence). This chain's CDR3 is CASHPETGNPYGYTF. In nucleotides, the CDR3 is TGTGCCAGTCACCCGGAGACAGGGAACCCCTATGGCTACACCTTC.

The chain carries TRBV30 and TRBJ2-1; D is undetermined. The germline gives CDR1 GTSNPN, CDR2 SVGIG (reference sequence). The CDR3 has 13 residues. The V and J ends lost 3 bases and 4 bases respectively, with 10 bases between them. The CDR3 DNA is TGTGCCTGGAGCCTGGACCGATACAATGAGCAGTTCTTC. Translated: CAWSLDRYNEQFF.

The chain recombines TRBV29-1 with TRBJ2-3; D is uncertain. Per germline, CDR1 SQVTM and CDR2 ANQGSEA. Trimming removed 7 bases at V and 6 bases at J, with 8 bases between. This CDR3 is 10 amino acids long. CDR3 DNA: TGCAGCGCCTTTAAGGATACGCAGTATTTT. It specifies CSAFKDTQYF.

This rearrangement joins TRBV18 to TRBJ1-5, with D possibly being TRBD1 (6 bases). The ends were cut back, 5 bases at V and 8 bases at J, with 13 bases in the middle. Germline values: CDR1 KGHSH, CDR2 LQKENI. CDR3 size: 13 residues. The CDR3 loop reads CASSNTGREPQHF. The CDR3 region has the DNA TGTGCCAGCTCAAACACAGGGAGGGAGCCCCAGCATTTT.

This chain uses TRBV14 with TRBJ1-2; TRBD1 aligns across 7 bases. The germline CDR1 and CDR2 sequences are SGHDN and FVKESK. CDR3 length equals 15 residues. V lost 3 bases, J lost 7 bases, and 11 bases stayed unmatched. This chain's CDR3 is CASSQGTAIVGGYTF. CDR3 sequence (DNA): TGTGCCAGCAGCCAGGGGACAGCGATCGTCGGTGGCTACACCTTC. Drawing the rest from reference TRBV14 and TRBJ1-2, the complete variable domain is EAGVTQFPSHSVIEKGQTVTLRCDPISGHDNLYWYRRVMGKEIKFLLHFVKESKQDESGMPNNRFLAERTGGTYSTLKVQPAELEDSGVYFCASSQGTAIVGGYTFGSGTRLTVV.

The V and J genes are TRBV5-1 and TRBJ1-2, with D tentatively TRBD1 (5 bases). V lost 0 bases and J lost 8, with 11 bases in between. The CDR3 length is 13 residues. Germline-derived CDR1 and CDR2 are SGHRS and YFSETQ. CDR3 in DNA: TGCGCCAGCAGCTTGGATGGGGCGGAAGGCTACACCTTC. It codes for CASSLDGAEGYTF.

This rearrangement joins TRBV7-9 to TRBJ2-7; D not resolved. V was shortened by 5 bases and J by 9 bases, with 14 bases between the two germline ends. The CDR3 covers 12 residues. Per germline, CDR1 SEHNR and CDR2 FQNEAQ (reference sequence). The CDR3 protein is CASSPLRSGQYF. CDR3 nucleotide sequence: TGTGCCAGCAGCCCCTTAAGATCTGGGCAGTACTTC.

This chain links TRBV15 with TRBJ2-3; D remains ambiguous. V was trimmed by 8 bases and J by 0 bases, leaving 15 bases between them. CDR3 length: 15 residues. CDR1 is LNHNV and CDR2 is YYDKDF in the germline V gene (reference sequence). The CDR3 DNA follows: TGTGCCACCGGCCCAACGGCCTCTAGCACAGATACGCAGTATTTT. Its protein is CATGPTASSTDTQYF.

V usage is TRBV5-4 and J usage is TRBJ1-2; a weak D match, TRBD1 (5 bases). This CDR3 comprises 14 residues. Trimming removed 1 base at V and 8 bases at J, with 15 bases between. Germline V gene sequence: CDR1 SGHNT, CDR2 YYREEE (reference sequence). In DNA, the CDR3 is TGTGCCAGCAGCTTGACGGCGGGGGATTGGGGCTACACCTTC. It yields the protein CASSLTAGDWGYTF.

The CDR3 here is CARRDGGYEQYF. CDR3 bases: TGTGCCAGGAGGGACGGGGGCTACGAGCAGTACTTC. This chain uses TRBV2 with TRBJ2-7, with D perhaps TRBD2 (6 bases). Germline assignment: CDR1 SNHLY and CDR2 FYNNEI. V lost 9 bases to trimming and J lost 3 bases, with 12 bases between them. CDR3 length: 12 residues.

This sequence joins TRBV20-1 and TRBJ2-3, with 9 bases lining up with TRBD2. This CDR3 spans 15 amino acids. Unmatched junction bases numbered 6, after V lost 3 bases and J lost 2 bases. Per the germline V gene, CDR1 is DFQATT and CDR2 is SNEGSKA (reference sequence). CDR3 amino acids: CSARELAGNTDTQYF. The CDR3 DNA sequence: TGCAGTGCTAGGGAGCTAGCGGGAAACACAGATACGCAGTATTTT.

The chain links TRBV24-1 to TRBJ2-1; D is unresolved. The V gene lost 3 bases and the J gene lost 9 bases, with 8 bases spanning the gap. Germline CDR1 is KGHDR and CDR2 is SFDVKD. The CDR3 totals 12 residues. The CDR3 nucleotides read TGTGCCACCAGTGATCTGATGGGTGAGCAGTTCTTC. This translates into CATSDLMGEQFF.

This clonotype came up a few times. CDR3 DNA: TGTGCCAGCAGTTTGCAGGGGGGTTCCTACGAGCAGTACTTC. Translated: CASSLQGGSYEQYF. The J gene is TRBJ2-7, the V gene TRBV27; possible D gene TRBD1, 7 bases. Between the trimmed V and J ends, which lost 3 bases and 1 base, there was a span of 10 bases. Per germline, CDR1 MNHEY and CDR2 SMNVEV (reference sequence). The CDR3 runs to 14 residues.

This clonotype was recorded only once. CDR3 loop: CASSPHLSHEQYF. CDR3 nucleotides: TGTGCCAGCAGCCCACATCTGTCTCACGAGCAGTACTTC. This chain uses TRBV7-9 with TRBJ2-7; D is ambiguous. The CDR3 consists of 13 residues. The V end lost 5 bases, the J end lost 5 bases, and 13 bases lay between the germline ends. CDR1 is SEHNR and CDR2 is FQNEAQ in the germline V gene (reference sequence).

The chain combines TRBV27 with TRBJ1-3; 8 positions agree with TRBD1. The V gene's germline CDR1 is MNHEY and CDR2 SMNVEV (reference sequence). V dropped 3 bases and J dropped 2; count of bases not matched to a gene: 0. This CDR3 has 14 residues. The CDR3 sequence is CASSLGQAGNTIYF. The CDR3 DNA sequence: TGTGCCAGCAGTTTGGGACAGGCTGGAAACACCATATATTTT.